Below, 31 T cell receptor beta chains from the same sample are listed, as sequenced in a study of cytomegalovirus exposure and HLA in healthy donors. 60 Vbeta and 13 Jbeta primers were used in PCR. Assay used: immunoSEQ multiplex PCR; TCRdb lists only in-frame clones, some missing. The sample comprises about 85,000 clones, approximately 80% of which are singletons, and approximately 23% rests with the top ten. Sequencing input: PBMCs. The origin of the receptors is a woman in her forties or fifties in good health and CMV-seropositive.

The gene calls are TRBV18 and TRBJ2-1; 12 bases map to TRBD2. In germline, CDR1 is KGHSH, CDR2 LQKENI. This CDR3 is built from 17 residues. V lost 3 bases to trimming and J lost 0 bases; unmatched junction nucleotides: 3. As DNA, the CDR3 is TGTGCCAGCTCACCGAGGACTAGCGGGGACTCCTACAATGAGCAGTTCTTC. Residues: CASSPRTSGDSYNEQFF.

The chain carries TRBV19 and TRBJ2-3, with D unclear. Trimming left V 0 bases short and J 11 bases short, with 6 bases between. This CDR3 spans 11 amino acids. In germline, CDR1 is LNHDA, CDR2 SQIVND (reference sequence). CDR3 protein: CASSIELRQYF. CDR3 bases: TGTGCCAGTAGTATAGAACTTAGGCAGTATTTT.

V is TRBV11-2 and J is TRBJ2-5, with D maybe TRBD2 (5 bases). With 4 bases removed from V and 2 bases from J, the gap between germline ends came to 17 bases. The germline V gene encodes CDR1 SGHAT and CDR2 FQNNGV. The CDR3 runs 16 residues. The CDR3 DNA is TGTGCCAGCAGCTCCCTAAGGAATAGCGTGCAAGAGACCCAGTACTTC. The encoded protein is CASSSLRNSVQETQYF.

The gene calls are TRBV9 and TRBJ2-5, with D possibly matching TRBD2 (5 bases). Between the trimmed V and J ends, which lost 7 bases and 5 bases, there was a span of 18 bases. The germline V gene has CDR1 SGDLS and CDR2 YYNGEE. This CDR3 is 14 amino acids long. This CDR3 reads CASGTGMVGETQYF. The DNA for the CDR3 is TGTGCCAGCGGAACCGGGATGGTAGGCGAGACCCAGTACTTC.

This chain uses TRBV30 with TRBJ1-1, with D possibly matching TRBD1 (5 bases). The CDR3 spans 14 residues. Between the trimmed V and J ends, which lost 2 bases and 1 base, there was a span of 11 bases. Per germline, CDR1 GTSNPN and CDR2 SVGIG (reference sequence). The CDR3 sequence: CAWSSWDWNTEAFF. CDR3 in DNA: TGTGCCTGGAGTTCCTGGGACTGGAACACTGAAGCTTTCTTT. Together with reference TRBV30 and TRBJ1-1, the CDR3 gives the full variable domain: SQTIHQWPATLVQPVGSPLSLECTVEGTSNPNLYWYRQAAGRGLQLLFYSVGIGQISSEVPQNLSASRPQDRQFILSSKKLLLSDSGFYLCAWSSWDWNTEAFFGQGTRLTVV.

This chain joins TRBV5-1 and TRBJ2-3; TRBD2 matches at 8 bases. V trimming: 3 bases; J trimming: 6 bases; junction bases outside the gene matches: 6. The V gene's germline CDR1 is SGHRS and CDR2 YFSETQ. The CDR3 sequence is 14 residues long. The DNA of the CDR3 is TGCGCCAGCAGCTCAAGCGGGAGCGCTGATACGCAGTATTTT. Its translation is CASSSSGSADTQYF.

The rearrangement links TRBV19 to TRBJ1-1; 8 bases fit TRBD1. V lost 4 bases, J lost 1 base, and 2 bases stayed unmatched. The germline gives CDR1 LNHDA, CDR2 SQIVND (reference sequence). This CDR3 is built from 14 residues. CDR3 sequence reads: CASSRDRRNTEAFF. CDR3 in DNA: TGTGCCAGTAGTAGGGACAGGAGGAACACTGAAGCTTTCTTT.

This chain connects TRBV6-4 to TRBJ1-4; no clear D gene. V was trimmed by 0 bases and J by 10 bases, leaving 9 bases between them. The CDR3 runs to 13 residues. CDR1 is MRHNA, CDR2 SNTAGT, per germline. In nucleotides, the CDR3 is TGTGCCAGCAGTGACTCTGGAGAGGGAAAACTGTTTTTT. It encodes CASSDSGEGKLFF.

The chain has TRBV15 and TRBJ1-1; a weak D match, TRBD1 (6 bases). The CDR3 is made up of 14 amino acids. Between the trimmed V and J ends, which lost 1 base and 2 bases, there was a span of 8 bases. The germline CDR1 and CDR2 sequences are LNHNV and YYDKDF (reference sequence). The CDR3: CATSRGTANTEAFF. The CDR3 coding sequence is TGTGCCACCAGCAGAGGGACAGCAAACACTGAAGCTTTCTTT.

The gene calls are TRBV5-8 and TRBJ1-5; 7 nucleotides match TRBD1. This CDR3 comprises 16 residues. CDR1 is SGHTS, CDR2 YDEGEE, per germline. V shed 3 bases, J shed 4 bases, and the junction held 10 bases outside the gene matches. The CDR3, as DNA: TGTGCCAGCAGCTACCTCCGGGACAGAGTTAATCAGCCCCAGCATTTT. Protein product: CASSYLRDRVNQPQHF. Full variable domain (missing parts from reference TRBV5-8 and TRBJ1-5): EAGVTQSPTHLIKTRGQQATLRCSPISGHTSVYWYQQALGLGLQFLLWYDEGEERNRGNFPPRFSGRQFPNYSSELNVNALELEDSALYLCASSYLRDRVNQPQHFGDGTRLSIL.

The rearrangement joins TRBV6-5 to TRBJ1-2; D possibly corresponds to TRBD1 (6 bases). Germline values: CDR1 MNHEY, CDR2 SVGAGI. Trimming removed 2 bases at V and 8 bases at J, with 15 bases between. CDR3 length: 14 residues. CDR3 sequence reads: CASSYGSQGRGYTF. As DNA, the CDR3 is TGTGCCAGCAGTTACGGGTCACAGGGACGCGGCTACACCTTC.

The V gene is TRBV6-1, the J gene TRBJ1-5; no clear D. Trimming removed 4 bases at V and 2 bases at J, with 12 bases between. Germline V CDR1 and CDR2: MNHNS, SASEGT. This CDR3 is 15 amino acids long. The CDR3 sequence is CASSGAVTGNQPQHF. CDR3 in DNA: TGTGCCAGCAGTGGGGCCGTCACGGGCAATCAGCCCCAGCATTTT.

The chain recombines TRBV30 with TRBJ1-5, with 7 bases fitting TRBD1. The ends lost 2 bases at V and 4 bases at J; junction bases unmatched: 2. Germline CDR1 GTSNPN, CDR2 SVGIG (reference sequence). The CDR3 length is 13 residues. The CDR3 DNA reads TGTGCCTGGAGTCCACAGGGGAATCAGCCCCAGCATTTT. Translated: CAWSPQGNQPQHF.

The chain has TRBV19 and TRBJ1-5; weak D call: TRBD1 (6 bases). Germline CDR1 is LNHDA and CDR2 is SQIVND (reference sequence). This CDR3 has 15 amino acids. V lost 4 bases and J lost 8, with 18 bases in between. The CDR3 loop is CASSRTAWLGKPQHF. CDR3 DNA sequence: TGTGCCAGTAGTAGGACAGCTTGGTTGGGAAAGCCCCAGCATTTT. The variable domain in full, with the rest retrieved from reference TRBV19 and TRBJ1-5, is DGGITQSPKYLFRKEGQNVTLSCEQNLNHDAMYWYRQDPGQGLRLIYYSQIVNDFQKGDIAEGYSVSREKKESFPLTVTSAQKNPTAFYLCASSRTAWLGKPQHFGDGTRLSIL.

The rearrangement uses TRBV7-2 and TRBJ1-2; D is undetermined. The germline CDR1 and CDR2 sequences are SGHTA and FQGNSA. The CDR3 is 14 residues long. V lost 4 bases and J 8 bases, leaving 17 bases between the germline ends. The CDR3: CASSWGGSPGGYTF. The CDR3, as DNA: TGTGCCAGCAGCTGGGGTGGGAGTCCGGGGGGCTACACCTTC.

The V call is TRBV13, the J call TRBJ1-1, with 9 bases matching TRBD1. Germline V gene sequence: CDR1 PRHDT, CDR2 FYEKMQ (reference sequence). The V and J ends lost 5 bases and 1 base, in that order; junction bases with no gene match: 8. CDR3 length: 16 amino acids. The CDR3 DNA sequence: TGTGCCAGCAGCCCCCGGGACAGGGATAAGAACACTGAAGCTTTCTTT. Its translation: CASSPRDRDKNTEAFF.

The chain links TRBV11-3 to TRBJ2-7, with D maybe TRBD2 (5 bases). The CDR3 totals 14 residues. The V end lost 2 bases, the J end lost 0 bases, and 8 bases lay between the germline ends. Germline loops: CDR1 SGHNT, CDR2 YENEEA. CDR3 protein: CASSLTAGSYEQYF. As DNA, the CDR3 is TGTGCCAGCAGCTTAACTGCGGGCTCCTACGAGCAGTACTTC.

This clone was recorded once. The CDR3: CSVRTDMNTEAFF. For the CDR3, the DNA is TGCAGCGTTCGGACAGATATGAACACTGAAGCTTTCTTT. The chain uses TRBV29-1 and TRBJ1-1; possibly TRBD1 for D (6 bases). The germline V gene encodes CDR1 SQVTM and CDR2 ANQGSEA. V lost 5 bases to trimming and J lost 0 bases, with 10 bases between them. CDR3 size: 13 residues.

The count of this clone is one. The gene calls are TRBV7-8 and TRBJ1-5, with D possibly TRBD1 on 5 matching bases. This CDR3 has 14 amino acids. Germline loops: CDR1 SGHVS, CDR2 FQNEAQ. V was cut by 6 bases and J by 2 bases, with 11 bases left in between. The chain's CDR3 is CASSPDSRNQPQHF. DNA for the CDR3: TGTGCCAGCAGTCCCGACAGCCGCAATCAGCCCCAGCATTTT.

The gene calls are TRBV14 and TRBJ2-1; perhaps TRBD1 as D (6 bases). CDR1 is SGHDN and CDR2 is FVKESK in the germline V gene. This CDR3 has 12 amino acids. The V gene lost 6 bases and the J gene lost 5 bases, with 8 bases spanning the gap. CDR3 DNA sequence: TGTGCCAGCAGACAGGGTGACAATGAGCAGTTCTTC. Translating gives CASRQGDNEQFF.

The J gene is TRBJ1-5, the V gene TRBV19, with TRBD1 matching 8 bases. In germline, CDR1 is LNHDA, CDR2 SQIVND (reference sequence). The CDR3 has 14 amino acids. V was pared by 6 bases and J by 4 bases, with 5 bases of the junction left unmatched. The CDR3 sequence is CASRFDRGNQPQHF. CDR3 nucleotide sequence: TGTGCCAGTAGATTTGACAGGGGTAATCAGCCCCAGCATTTT.

The chain carries TRBV5-1 and TRBJ1-2; perhaps TRBD1 as D (5 bases). Germline V gene lookup returns CDR1 SGHRS and CDR2 YFSETQ. This CDR3 has 12 amino acids. V was shortened by 5 bases and J by 8 bases, with 13 bases between the two germline ends. The CDR3 here is CASRTVQEGYTF. The CDR3 nucleotides read TGCGCCAGCAGGACAGTACAAGAGGGCTACACCTTC.

The genes are TRBV9 and TRBJ2-2, with 15 bases fitting TRBD2. The CDR3 contains 20 residues. V lost 2 bases and J lost 2; bases outside the gene matches: 10. Germline CDR1 SGDLS, CDR2 YYNGEE. The CDR3 region is CASSVRTSGGDLLNTGELFF. DNA for the CDR3: TGTGCCAGCAGCGTCCGGACTAGCGGGGGGGACCTACTCAACACCGGGGAGCTGTTTTTT. The whole variable domain, filled in from reference TRBV9 and TRBJ2-2, reads DSGVTQTPKHLITATGQRVTLRCSPRSGDLSVYWYQQSLDQGLQFLIQYYNGEERAKGNILERFSAQQFPDLHSELNLSSLELGDSALYFCASSVRTSGGDLLNTGELFFGEGSRLTVL.

This clone was seen only once. The chain couples TRBV6-1 to TRBJ2-3, with D perhaps TRBD1 (5 bases). The V gene's germline CDR1 is MNHNS and CDR2 SASEGT. This CDR3 region has 14 residues. The V gene lost 2 bases and the J gene lost 3 bases, with 9 bases spanning the gap. Here the CDR3 DNA reads TGTGCCAGCAGTGAAAATAGACAGACAGATACGCAGTATTTT. Residues: CASSENRQTDTQYF.

V and J are TRBV10-1 and TRBJ2-1, with D tentatively TRBD2 (5 bases). Trimming removed 0 bases from V and 9 bases from J, with 15 bases in between. The CDR3 spans 15 residues. CDR1 is WNHNN, CDR2 SYGVQD, per germline (reference sequence). The CDR3 DNA sequence: TGCGCCAGCAGTGAGTCGCAGCGGCCGGGGAGTGAGCAGTTCTTC. Translated: CASSESQRPGSEQFF.

This clone has a handful of counts. The chain is built from TRBV25-1 and TRBJ1-5; D remains unclear. The CDR3 consists of 13 residues. Germline CDR1 is MGHDK and CDR2 is SYGVNS. V was shortened by 0 bases and J by 9 bases, with 9 bases between the two germline ends. The CDR3 region is CASSEYEQAPQHF. DNA for the CDR3: TGTGCCAGCAGTGAATACGAGCAGGCGCCCCAGCATTTT.

The chain's CDR3 is CASSDQALHTDTQYF. The CDR3 DNA reads as TGCGCCAGCAGTGATCAAGCCCTTCACACAGATACGCAGTATTTT. The V gene is TRBV10-1, the J gene TRBJ2-3; D is unclear. V lost 3 bases and J 2 bases, leaving 12 bases between the germline ends. This CDR3 contains 15 residues. Per germline, CDR1 WNHNN and CDR2 SYGVQD (reference sequence).

The rearrangement links TRBV30 to TRBJ1-2; D might be TRBD1 (6 bases). Trimming removed 3 bases at V and 0 bases at J, with 17 bases between. The CDR3 contains 16 residues. Germline V lookup: CDR1 GTSNPN, CDR2 SVGIG (reference sequence). This chain's CDR3 is CAWSPSTGVPNYGYTF. The DNA for the CDR3 is TGTGCCTGGAGCCCTTCGACAGGAGTTCCTAACTATGGCTACACCTTC.

V and J are TRBV2 and TRBJ2-3, with TRBD2 matching over 12 bases. V lost 11 bases to trimming and J lost 3 bases; unmatched junction nucleotides: 3. There are 13 residues in the CDR3. Germline V gene lookup returns CDR1 SNHLY and CDR2 FYNNEI. CDR3 nucleotide sequence: TGTGCCGGAGGACTAGCGGGAACAGATACGCAGTATTTT. Amino acid sequence: CAGGLAGTDTQYF. The whole variable domain, remainder taken from reference TRBV2 and TRBJ2-3, is EPEVTQTPSHQVTQMGQEVILRCVPISNHLYFYWYRQILGQKVEFLVSFYNNEISEKSEIFDDQFSVERPDGSNFTLKIRSTKLEDSAMYFCAGGLAGTDTQYFGPGTRLTVL.

The genes are TRBV5-6 and TRBJ1-6; D may be TRBD1 (5 bases). The length of the CDR3 is 14 residues. V was trimmed by 4 bases and J by 10 bases, leaving 15 bases between them. Germline CDR1 reads SGHDT; CDR2 reads YYEEEE. CDR3 nucleotide sequence: TGTGCCAGCAGCAGAGACAGAATTTTATCACCCCTCCACTTT. Protein product: CASSRDRILSPLHF.

The CDR3 nucleotides read TGTGCCAGCAGCTTTAGTCCCGGGGATCAGCCCCAGCATTTT. Its translation is CASSFSPGDQPQHF. The chain combines TRBV5-6 with TRBJ1-5; D gene uncertain. This CDR3 contains 14 residues. Germline values: CDR1 SGHDT, CDR2 YYEEEE. The V end lost 2 bases, the J end lost 5 bases, and 11 bases lay between the germline ends.